The 10 T cell receptor beta chains in this list originate from one sample, sequenced in a study of blood T cell repertoires in COVID-19. The repertoire was sequenced with immunoSEQ multiplex PCR; TCRdb's copy has only in-frame clones and lacks some. The data contain roughly 240,000 clones, just under 90% of them seen just once; the ten biggest clones take up about 0.95%. Material: PBMCs or T cells enriched from blood (not recorded which). The receptors come from a middle-aged man who had been exposed to COVID-19.

The rearrangement joins TRBV18 to TRBJ1-2, with no clear D. With 3 bases removed from V and 3 bases from J, the gap between germline ends came to 14 bases. This CDR3 comprises 15 residues. Germline lookup yields CDR1 KGHSH and CDR2 LQKENI. The CDR3 reads CASSPTPDEDYGYTF. CDR3 bases: TGTGCCAGCTCACCGACCCCGGATGAGGACTATGGCTACACCTTC.

This chain connects TRBV6-5 to TRBJ1-6, with D maybe TRBD1 (5 bases). CDR1 and CDR2 (germline): MNHEY, SVGAGI. The CDR3 sequence is 13 residues long. V gave up 6 bases and J gave up 9 bases, with 12 bases separating them. For the CDR3, the DNA is TGTGCCAGCAGCTTAAACGGGGGTTCACCCCTCCACTTT. Protein product: CASSLNGGSPLHF.

CDR3 residues: CASSRAGGYGYTF. The DNA for the CDR3 is TGTGCCAGCAGCCGGGCCGGGGGATATGGCTACACCTTC. V usage is TRBV11-1 and J usage is TRBJ1-2, with D possibly being TRBD1 (5 bases). Germline V gene data show CDR1 as SGHAT and CDR2 as FQDESV (reference sequence). CDR3 size: 13 residues. V lost 5 bases and J lost 5, with 12 bases in between.

This chain joins TRBV3-1 (or the pseudogene TRBV3-2) and TRBJ1-1; TRBD1 matches at 12 bases. The CDR3 contains 18 residues. With 0 bases clipped from V and 1 base from J, the junction kept 6 bases outside the gene matches. Germline CDR1 reads LGHDT; CDR2 reads YNNKEL (reference sequence). CDR3 DNA sequence: TGTGCCAGCAGCCAAGAAGGGACAGGGGGCTACTCGAACACTGAAGCTTTCTTT. It codes for CASSQEGTGGYSNTEAFF.

This sequence joins TRBV28 and TRBJ1-4; D uncertain. Trimming removed 1 base from V and 2 bases from J, with 14 bases in between. CDR1 is MDHEN and CDR2 is SYDVKM in the germline V gene. This CDR3 has 17 amino acids. DNA for the CDR3: TGTGCCAGCAGTTTATTGGGCTCCGCCGCGACTAATGAAAAACTGTTTTTT. This translates into CASSLLGSAATNEKLFF.

The rearrangement joins TRBV27 to TRBJ2-3; 11 nucleotides line up with TRBD2. The CDR3 is 15 residues long. Germline values: CDR1 MNHEY, CDR2 SMNVEV (reference sequence). V gave up 3 bases and J gave up 4 bases; unmatched junction bases: 3. CDR3 nucleotides: TGTGCCAGCAGTTTTAGCGGGAGGGCCCCAGATACGCAGTATTTT. Residues: CASSFSGRAPDTQYF.

V gene TRBV30 combines with J gene TRBJ1-6; 7 bases are a match to TRBD1. Germline assignment: CDR1 GTSNPN and CDR2 SVGIG (reference sequence). This CDR3 contains 11 residues. J was trimmed by 19 bases and V by 4 bases; bases with no gene match: 10. The CDR3 DNA reads TGTGCCTGGACGTTTGGGACAGCCCCTCACTTT. Amino acid sequence: CAWTFGTAPHF.

The V gene is TRBV18, the J gene TRBJ2-7, with 12 bases aligning to TRBD2. CDR1 is KGHSH and CDR2 is LQKENI in the germline V gene. V was clipped by 3 bases and J by 0 bases; unmatched bases: 6. This CDR3 comprises 17 residues. The chain's CDR3 is CASSPILTSGGSYEQYV. The CDR3 coding sequence is TGTGCCAGCTCACCGATTCTGACTAGCGGGGGCTCCTACGAGCAGTACGTC.

The chain couples TRBV9 to TRBJ2-2; 12 bases agree with TRBD2. Trimming took 3 bases from V and 6 from J; bases not matched to a gene: 12. Germline CDR1 and CDR2: SGDLS and YYNGEE. The CDR3 consists of 18 residues. The CDR3 sequence is CASSGTSGTEVYAGELFF. CDR3 DNA: TGTGCCAGCAGCGGGACTAGCGGGACAGAAGTTTATGCCGGGGAGCTGTTTTTT.

This rearrangement joins TRBV12-3 or TRBV12-4 to TRBJ2-7; D call uncertain. V lost 0 bases and J 0 bases, leaving 3 bases between the germline ends. This CDR3 is built from 13 residues. CDR3 nucleotide sequence: TGTGCCAGCAGTTTAGCGGCCTCCTACGAGCAGTACTTC. Its protein product is CASSLAASYEQYF.